This record covers a single T cell receptor (beta chain). This entry comes from a study of blood T cell repertoires in COVID-19. Study summary: The study drew acute and convalescent COVID-19 samples from the United States, Italy and Spain. Sources were T cells, B-cell-depleted T cells, or PBMCs; the material itself was cDNA or gDNA.

The CDR3 has 19 residues. The V gene end was trimmed by 2 bases and the J gene end by 0 bases; junction bases not matched to a gene: 13. From germline, CDR1 is SGHNT and CDR2 YENEEA. In the authors' methods: Estimates of nucleated cell counts were drawn from the amplification of reference gene primers. Libraries were prepared by immunoSEQ multiplex PCR; TCRdb keeps only in-frame clonotypes and omits some of them. That table furnishes V, J and clone size, whereas the DNA furnished D and trimming. The repertoire holds roughly 180,000 clones, with roughly 84% as singletons. Sequencing was done on a sample of peripheral blood. This chain uses TRBV11-3 with TRBJ1-5, with 7 nucleotides matching TRBD1. The clonotype originates from a woman over 75 with active or convalescent COVID-19. CDR3 nucleotide sequence: TGTGCCAGCAGCTTAAGCGAAGGGACAGAGAAACGTAGCAATCAGCCCCAGCATTTT. It translates to CASSLSEGTEKRSNQPQHF.